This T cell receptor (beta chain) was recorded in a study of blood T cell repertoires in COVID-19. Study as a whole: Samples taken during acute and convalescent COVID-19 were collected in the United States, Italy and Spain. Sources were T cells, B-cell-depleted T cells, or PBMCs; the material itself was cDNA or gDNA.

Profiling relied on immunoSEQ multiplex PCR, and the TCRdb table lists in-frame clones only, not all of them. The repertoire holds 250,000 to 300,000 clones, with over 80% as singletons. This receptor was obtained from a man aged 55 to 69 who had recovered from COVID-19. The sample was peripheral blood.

The CDR3 is CASIEGFGTGGLSGYTF. The CDR3 region has the DNA TGCGCCAGCATCGAAGGCTTTGGGACAGGGGGCCTAAGTGGCTACACCTTC. The chain employs TRBV5-1 and TRBJ1-2; 12 positions match TRBD1. J gave up 7 bases and V 6 bases, and 16 bases lay outside the gene matches. Germline CDR1 SGHRS, CDR2 YFSETQ. The CDR3 runs 17 residues.